The following is a T cell receptor beta chain sequence with its context. V lost 1 base to trimming and J lost 1 base; unmatched junction nucleotides: 4. The CDR3 has 15 amino acids. Germline V gives CDR1 MGHRA, CDR2 YSYEKL. These data come from a study of blood T cell repertoires in COVID-19. Study information: Acute and convalescent COVID-19 specimens originated in the United States, Italy and Spain. The cDNA or gDNA used as material had been derived from T cells, B-cell-depleted T cells, or PBMCs.

Per the original data handling: Amplification from reference gene primers served as the basis for estimated nucleated cell counts. Clones were read by immunoSEQ multiplex PCR, and TCRdb kept only the in-frame ones, dropping some. Clone size and the V and J calls come from that table; the DNA yielded D and trimming. The sample lists 400,000 or so clones, around nine tenths occurring once. The sample consisted of peripheral blood. V gene TRBV4-1 combines with J gene TRBJ2-7, with 7 positions matching TRBD2. The TCR originated in a woman aged 40 to 50 with COVID-19, enrolled during active disease. CDR3 in DNA: TGCGCCAGCAGCCAAGGGGTTAGCGGGTCCTACGAGCAGTACTTC. Protein sequence: CASSQGVSGSYEQYF.